This T cell receptor (beta chain) was documented in a study of cytomegalovirus exposure and HLA in healthy donors. Looking at the study overall: Early release data held about 92 million unique TCRs from HLA-typed donors.

V lost 2 bases and J 11 bases, leaving 21 bases between the germline ends. CDR3 length: 16 residues. Germline-derived CDR1 and CDR2 are MNHNY and SVGAGI (reference sequence). Primers included in the PCR were 60 Vbeta and 13 Jbeta primers. Sequencing was performed with immunoSEQ multiplex PCR; in TCRdb, only in-frame clones are kept and a portion is missing. Among 150,000 to 200,000 clones, roughly 85% were seen once, and the ten largest hold roughly 0.76%. The chain is built from TRBV6-6 and TRBJ1-4, with a weak D call TRBD1 (5 bases). This receptor was identified in a woman between 40 and 50 years old in good health and CMV-seronegative. Sequencing was done on a sample of PBMCs. The chain's CDR3 is CASSYPGQGRAGKLFF. CDR3 DNA sequence: TGTGCCAGCAGTTACCCTGGACAAGGGAGGGCCGGGAAACTGTTTTTT.